A selection of T cell receptor beta chains follows, all from one sample in a study of neurological immune-mediated disorders. A single record per CDR3 protein comes from TCRdb applying MiXCR to the 5' RACE reads. In the table there are fewer than 75,000 distinct CDR3 sequences, 3.5% to 5.5% of which are singletons. Sequenced: PBMCs. The receptor set was obtained from a man aged 25-40 years with multiple sclerosis. Each CDR3 is given with its conserved first and last residue. The D gene is left open where the match is weak. Expanded clones get a size class; other rows say once, few or many, or leave the size out.

clone_size	d_call	v_call	j_call	cdr3_nt	cdr3_aa
many	NA	TRBV10-3	TRBJ1-2	TGTGCCATCAGCGCGGACATGAACTATGGCTACACCTTC	CAISADMNYGYTF
few	NA	TRBV4-1	TRBJ1-2	TGCGCCAGCAGCCTGACACGGGCCCCTGGCTACACCTTC	CASSLTRAPGYTF
many	NA	TRBV5-4	TRBJ2-1	TGTGCCAGCAGCTTTCCGGGGCCTATGAAGGACAATGAGCAGTTCTTC	CASSFPGPMKDNEQFF
few	TRBD1	TRBV5-1	TRBJ1-1	TGCGCCAGCAGCGGGCCTCCGGGACAGGAGTACACTGAAGCTTTCTTT	CASSGPPGQEYTEAFF
few	TRBD1	TRBV7-2	TRBJ1-5	TGTGCCAGCCAACAGGGGCTAAGTCAGCCCCAGCATTTT	CASQQGLSQPQHF
many	NA	TRBV5-1	TRBJ1-1	TGCGCCAGCAGCTTGCAGGGTACGGGGAACACTGAAGCTTTCTTT	CASSLQGTGNTEAFF
many	TRBD2	TRBV3-1	TRBJ2-7	TGTGCCAGCAGCAGCGGGGTAGCCTACGAGCAGTACTTC	CASSSGVAYEQYF
many	NA	TRBV29-1	TRBJ1-1	TGCAGCGTTGGAGGGGGGACCTCTCGTGAAGCTTTCTTT	CSVGGGTSREAFF
many	TRBD1	TRBV20-1	TRBJ1-2	TGCAGTGCCCCTTCGGGACAGGGCGGTGGCTACACCTTC	CSAPSGQGGGYTF
many	TRBD1	TRBV5-5	TRBJ1-5	TGTGCCAGCAGCCCGTGGGACAGGGGGTATCAGCCCCAGCATTTT	CASSPWDRGYQPQHF
many	NA	TRBV5-1	TRBJ1-3	TGCGCCAGCAGCTTGGGACGGAACCCCCTCTCTGGAAACACCATATATTTT	CASSLGRNPLSGNTIYF
few	NA	TRBV10-3	TRBJ2-5	TGTGCCATCAGCGATGGCGGGCTCCAAGAGACCCAGTACTTC	CAISDGGLQETQYF
many	NA	TRBV20-1	TRBJ1-1	TGCAGTGCTAGAGACCCAACACAATTCACTGAAGCTTTCTTT	CSARDPTQFTEAFF
many	NA	TRBV15	TRBJ1-1	TGTGCCACCAGCAGAGATCTGGGGGGGGTGACTGAAGCTTTCTTT	CATSRDLGGVTEAFF
many	TRBD2	TRBV10-3	TRBJ2-2	TGTGCCATCAGCGCGAGGACTAGCGGGGGGGCCGCGGAGCTGTTTTTT	CAISARTSGGAAELFF
many	NA	TRBV12-3/TRBV12-4	TRBJ2-2	TGTGCCAGCAGTTTAGGGCACGACACCGGGGAGCTGTTTTTT	CASSLGHDTGELFF
few	NA	TRBV7-7	TRBJ2-3	TGTGCCAGCAGCTTAACAGGGCTTGGAGATACGCAGTATTTT	CASSLTGLGDTQYF
NA	TRBD2	TRBV4-1	TRBJ2-5	TGCGCCAGCAGCCAAGATGGGGGGACTAGGATACAAGAGACCCAGTACTTC	CASSQDGGTRIQETQYF
many	NA	TRBV27	TRBJ1-1	TGTGCCAGCAGTCGGGCCTGGGGCACTGAAGCTTTCTTT	CASSRAWGTEAFF
many	NA	TRBV5-1	TRBJ1-1	TGCGCCAGCAGACCCTATACGGGCACTGAAGCTTTCTTT	CASRPYTGTEAFF
few	NA	TRBV5-1	TRBJ1-1	TGCGCCAGCAGCCCGGGGGACACCTTCACTGAAGCTTTCTTT	CASSPGDTFTEAFF
many	TRBD2	TRBV15	TRBJ2-2	TGTGCCACCAGCAGGGAGAGAACTAGCGGGAGGACCGGGGAGCTGTTTTTT	CATSRERTSGRTGELFF
many	NA	TRBV6-2/TRBV6-3	TRBJ1-2	TGTGCCAGCGCGAAATCGACAGCTAACTATGGCTACACCTTC	CASAKSTANYGYTF
many	TRBD1	TRBV5-1	TRBJ1-4	TGCGCCAGCAGCCACACGGGACAGGGTGCCCCTAATGAAAAACTGTTTTTT	CASSHTGQGAPNEKLFF
many	NA	TRBV5-1	TRBJ1-4	TGCGCCAGCACGTCAGGCATTGCGGCTAATGAAAAACTGTTTTTT	CASTSGIAANEKLFF
NA	NA	TRBV12-5	TRBJ1-6	TGTGCTAGTGGTTTGGTACTTAATAGGAGGTCCTATAATTCACCCCTCAACTTT	CASGLVLNRRSYNSPLNF
many	TRBD1	TRBV29-1	TRBJ2-1	TGCAGCGTTGATACTAGGGACAGGCGGTTCTTC	CSVDTRDRRFF
many	NA	TRBV24-1	TRBJ2-7	TGTGCCACCAGTGATTTGACGTGGGGGCGGCAGTACTTC	CATSDLTWGRQYF
many	TRBD1	TRBV27	TRBJ2-1	TGTGCCAGCAGTTTCGGGACAGGGTTTCGGAATGAGCAGTTCTTC	CASSFGTGFRNEQFF
many	TRBD1	TRBV20-1	TRBJ2-3	TGCAGTGCTCCCCGACAGGGGCTTAGCACAGATACGCAGTATTTT	CSAPRQGLSTDTQYF
many	TRBD1	TRBV10-1	TRBJ1-2	TGCGCCAGCAGCGACAGGGGCCCAATTGGCTACACCTTC	CASSDRGPIGYTF
many	NA	TRBV20-1	TRBJ1-1	TGCAGTGCTAGAGATCAGGGCAGTAACACTGAAGCTTTCTTT	CSARDQGSNTEAFF
many	NA	TRBV7-2	TRBJ2-7	TGTGCCAGCAGTGACCGATACGAGCAGTACTTC	CASSDRYEQYF
many	NA	TRBV12-3/TRBV12-4	TRBJ1-5	TGTGCCAGCACCTTGGACTTCAATCAGCCCCAGCATTTT	CASTLDFNQPQHF
many	NA	TRBV7-2	TRBJ1-2	TGTGCCAGCAGCTTGGGGGCGGACTCCTATGGCTACACCTTC	CASSLGADSYGYTF
many	NA	TRBV28	TRBJ1-3	TGTGCCAGCAGTCGTCAGGGGTTACGAAACACCATATATTTT	CASSRQGLRNTIYF
many	NA	TRBV9	TRBJ1-1	TGTGCCAGCAGCGGTAACAGGGTCGACACTGAAGCTTTCTTT	CASSGNRVDTEAFF
many	NA	TRBV7-6	TRBJ1-1	TGTGCCAGCAGCCCCACCGAGGGGGGCACTGAAGCTTTCTTT	CASSPTEGGTEAFF
many	NA	TRBV9	TRBJ2-1	TGTGCCAGCAGCCCCTGGACCGGGGTCGATGAGCAGTTCTTC	CASSPWTGVDEQFF
NA	NA	TRBV10-3	TRBJ1-5	TGTGCCATCAGTGCGGATGCCCATCAGCCCCAGCATTTT	CAISADAHQPQHF
many	TRBD1	TRBV12-5	TRBJ1-4	TGTGCTAGTGGTTTGGACCGGACAGGTTTTGCAACTAATGAAAAACTGTTTTTT	CASGLDRTGFATNEKLFF
few	TRBD1	TRBV6-6	TRBJ1-2	TGTGCCAGCAGACCCCAGGGGGCTTTCTCTAACTATGGCTACACCTTC	CASRPQGAFSNYGYTF
many	NA	TRBV9	TRBJ1-6	TGTGCCAGCAGCGAGAGGGTCGAATCACCCCTCCACTTT	CASSERVESPLHF
many	NA	TRBV12-3/TRBV12-4	TRBJ1-2	TGTGCCAGCAGTTTAGGATGGGGGAGGGGTGGCTACACCTTC	CASSLGWGRGGYTF
NA	TRBD2	TRBV20-1	TRBJ2-7	TGCAGTGCATTAGAGACTAGCTTCTACGAGCAGTACTTC	CSALETSFYEQYF
many	NA	TRBV6-1	TRBJ1-2	TGTGCCAGCAGTGAAGCCGCGGTGACCAATTTCTATGGCTACACCTTC	CASSEAAVTNFYGYTF
NA	NA	TRBV12-5	TRBJ1-1	TGTGCTAGTGGTTTGCCTCAGACGAACACTGAAGCTTTCTTT	CASGLPQTNTEAFF
many	TRBD2	TRBV15	TRBJ2-3	TGTGCCACCAGCAGAGATGGCGGCGGGGGGTACACAGATACGCAGTATTTT	CATSRDGGGGYTDTQYF
many	TRBD1	TRBV7-6	TRBJ2-7	TGTGCCAGCAGCTATCGGACAGGGAACGAGCAGTACTTC	CASSYRTGNEQYF
many	NA	TRBV5-1	TRBJ1-1	TGCGCCAGCAGCCACCGGACCATGAACACTGAAGCTTTCTTT	CASSHRTMNTEAFF
many	TRBD1	TRBV20-1	TRBJ2-5	TGCAGTGCTATATCTCGGACAGGGGCCGAGACCCAGTACTTC	CSAISRTGAETQYF
many	TRBD1	TRBV7-9	TRBJ2-3	TGTGCCAGCAGCCCGAGCCAGACAGGGAGCACAGATACGCAGTATTTT	CASSPSQTGSTDTQYF
NA	TRBD2	TRBV25-1	TRBJ2-2	TGTGCCAGCAGCCAAGGCGGGGGACCGAACACCGGGGAGCTGTTTTTT	CASSQGGGPNTGELFF
many	TRBD1	TRBV20-1	TRBJ2-1	TGCAGTGCTCATGTGGACAGGGGGAATGAGCAGTTCTTC	CSAHVDRGNEQFF
many	NA	TRBV20-1	TRBJ1-5	TGCAGTGCTCTCTACCCCTCGACTCAGCCCCAGCATTTT	CSALYPSTQPQHF